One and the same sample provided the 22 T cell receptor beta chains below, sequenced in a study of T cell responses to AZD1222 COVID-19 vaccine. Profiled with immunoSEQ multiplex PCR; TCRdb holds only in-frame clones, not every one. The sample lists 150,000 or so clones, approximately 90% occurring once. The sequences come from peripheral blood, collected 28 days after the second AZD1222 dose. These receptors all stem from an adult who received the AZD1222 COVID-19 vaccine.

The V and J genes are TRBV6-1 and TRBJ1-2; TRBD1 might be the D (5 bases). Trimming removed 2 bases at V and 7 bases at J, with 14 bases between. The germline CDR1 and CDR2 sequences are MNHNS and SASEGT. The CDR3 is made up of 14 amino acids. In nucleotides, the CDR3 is TGTGCCAGCAGTGAAAGTGTGACAGTCATTGGCTACACCTTC. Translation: CASSESVTVIGYTF.

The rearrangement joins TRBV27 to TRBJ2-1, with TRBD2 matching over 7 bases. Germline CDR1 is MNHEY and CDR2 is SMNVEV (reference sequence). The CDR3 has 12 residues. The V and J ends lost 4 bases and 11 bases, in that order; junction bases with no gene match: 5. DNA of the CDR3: TGTGCCAGCAGTTGGGGGGGAGTGAAGCAGTTCTTC. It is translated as CASSWGGVKQFF.

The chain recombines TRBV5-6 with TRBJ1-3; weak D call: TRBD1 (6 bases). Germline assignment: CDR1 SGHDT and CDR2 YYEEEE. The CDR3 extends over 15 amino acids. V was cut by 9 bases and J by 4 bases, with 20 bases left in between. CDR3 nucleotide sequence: TGTGCCACATCCAATTCCGGGACATCAGGAAACACCATATATTTT. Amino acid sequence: CATSNSGTSGNTIYF.

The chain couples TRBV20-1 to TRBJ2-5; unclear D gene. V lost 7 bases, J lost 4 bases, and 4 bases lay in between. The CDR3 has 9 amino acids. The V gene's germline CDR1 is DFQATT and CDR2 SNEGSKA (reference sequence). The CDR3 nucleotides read TGCAGTGGCGGAGAGACCCAGTACTTC. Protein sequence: CSGGETQYF.

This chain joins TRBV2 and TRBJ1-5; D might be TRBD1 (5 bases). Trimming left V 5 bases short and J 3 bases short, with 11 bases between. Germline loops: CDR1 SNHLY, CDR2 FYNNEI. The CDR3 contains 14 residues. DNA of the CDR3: TGTGCCAGCAGTAAGGGGTATGACAATCAGCCCCAGCATTTT. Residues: CASSKGYDNQPQHF.

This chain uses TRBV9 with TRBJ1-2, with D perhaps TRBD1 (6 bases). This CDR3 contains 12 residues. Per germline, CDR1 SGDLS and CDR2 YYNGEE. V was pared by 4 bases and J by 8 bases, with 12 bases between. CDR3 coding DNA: TGTGCCAGCAGCCCAACGGGGGGCGGCTACACCTTC. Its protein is CASSPTGGGYTF.

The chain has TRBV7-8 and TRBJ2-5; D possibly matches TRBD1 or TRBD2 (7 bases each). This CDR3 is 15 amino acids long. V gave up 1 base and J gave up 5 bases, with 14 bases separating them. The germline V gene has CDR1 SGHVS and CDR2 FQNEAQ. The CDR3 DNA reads TGTGCCAGCAGCTTAGGGCTTCAGGGGGGGGAGACCCAGTACTTC. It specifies CASSLGLQGGETQYF.

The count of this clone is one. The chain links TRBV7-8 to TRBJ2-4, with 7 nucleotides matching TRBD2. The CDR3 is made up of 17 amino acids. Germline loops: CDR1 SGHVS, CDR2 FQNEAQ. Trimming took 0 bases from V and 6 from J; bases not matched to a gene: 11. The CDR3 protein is CASSLAVLAGLGNIQYF. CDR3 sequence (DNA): TGTGCCAGCAGCTTAGCCGTGTTAGCGGGCCTGGGAAACATTCAGTACTTC.

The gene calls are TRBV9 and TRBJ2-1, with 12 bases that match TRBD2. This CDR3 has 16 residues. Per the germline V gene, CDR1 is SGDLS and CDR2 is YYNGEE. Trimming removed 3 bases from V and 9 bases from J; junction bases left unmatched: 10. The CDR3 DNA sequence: TGTGCCAGCAGCGCAACGACTAGCGGGAGATGGGGTGAGCAGTTCTTC. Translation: CASSATTSGRWGEQFF. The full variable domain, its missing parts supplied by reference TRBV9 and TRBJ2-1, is DSGVTQTPKHLITATGQRVTLRCSPRSGDLSVYWYQQSLDQGLQFLIQYYNGEERAKGNILERFSAQQFPDLHSELNLSSLELGDSALYFCASSATTSGRWGEQFFGPGTRLTVL.

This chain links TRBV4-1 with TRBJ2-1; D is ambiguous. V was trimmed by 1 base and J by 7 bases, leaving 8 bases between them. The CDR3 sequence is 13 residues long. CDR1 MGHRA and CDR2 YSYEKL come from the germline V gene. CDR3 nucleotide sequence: TGCGCCAGCAGCCAAGGCCTAGAAAATGAGCAGTTCTTC. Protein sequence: CASSQGLENEQFF.

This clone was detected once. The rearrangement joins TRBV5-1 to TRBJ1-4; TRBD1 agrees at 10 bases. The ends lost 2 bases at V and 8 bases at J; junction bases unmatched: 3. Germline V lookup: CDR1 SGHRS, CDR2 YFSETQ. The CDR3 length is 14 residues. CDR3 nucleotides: TGCGCCAGCAGCTTCGGGGACAGGGGAGAAAAACTGTTTTTT. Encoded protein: CASSFGDRGEKLFF.

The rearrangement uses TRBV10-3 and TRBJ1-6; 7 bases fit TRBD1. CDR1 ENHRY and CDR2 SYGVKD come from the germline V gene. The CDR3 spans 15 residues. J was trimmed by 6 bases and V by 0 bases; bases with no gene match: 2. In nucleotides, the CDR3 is TGTGCCATCAGTGAGTCGTCAGGGGGTAATTCACCCCTCCACTTT. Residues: CAISESSGGNSPLHF.

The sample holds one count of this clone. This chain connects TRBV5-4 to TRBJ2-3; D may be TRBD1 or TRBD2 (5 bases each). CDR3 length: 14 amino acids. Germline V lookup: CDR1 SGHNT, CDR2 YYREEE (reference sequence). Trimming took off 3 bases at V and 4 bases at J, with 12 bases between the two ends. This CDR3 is CASSSDWGADTQYF. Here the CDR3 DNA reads TGTGCCAGCAGCTCGGACTGGGGCGCAGATACGCAGTATTTT.

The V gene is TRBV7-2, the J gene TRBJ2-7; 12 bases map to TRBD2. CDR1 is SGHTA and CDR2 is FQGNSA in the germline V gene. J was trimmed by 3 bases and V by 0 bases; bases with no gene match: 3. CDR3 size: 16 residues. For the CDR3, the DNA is TGTGCCAGCAGCTTAGCGGCGACTAGCGGGAGCTACGAGCAGTACTTC. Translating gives CASSLAATSGSYEQYF.

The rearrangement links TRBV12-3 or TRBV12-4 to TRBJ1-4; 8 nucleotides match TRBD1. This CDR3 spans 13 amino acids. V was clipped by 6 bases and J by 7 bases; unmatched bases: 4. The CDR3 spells CASRGTGSEKLFF. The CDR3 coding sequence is TGTGCCAGCAGGGGGACAGGTTCTGAAAAACTGTTTTTT.

The CDR3 reads CATRDSATGELFF. CDR3 bases: TGTGCCACCAGGGACAGCGCCACCGGGGAGCTGTTTTTT. The rearrangement joins TRBV24-1 to TRBJ2-2, with D perhaps TRBD1 (6 bases). Trimming pared 7 bases from V and 4 bases from J, leaving 9 bases between. Germline V lookup: CDR1 KGHDR, CDR2 SFDVKD. CDR3 length: 13 residues.

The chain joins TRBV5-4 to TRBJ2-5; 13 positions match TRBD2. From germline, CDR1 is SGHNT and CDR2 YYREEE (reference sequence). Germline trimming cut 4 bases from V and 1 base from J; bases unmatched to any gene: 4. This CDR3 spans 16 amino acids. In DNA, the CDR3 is TGTGCCAGCAGCCTCGGGACTAGCGGGGCCCAAGAGACCCAGTACTTC. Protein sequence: CASSLGTSGAQETQYF.

The CDR3 region has the DNA TGCGCCAGCAGCCAAGATAGCAGGGTCACTAATGAAAAACTGTTTTTT. Translating gives CASSQDSRVTNEKLFF. This rearrangement joins TRBV4-3 to TRBJ1-4; possible D gene TRBD1, 5 bases. The CDR3 spans 16 residues. V dropped 0 bases and J dropped 2 bases, with 10 bases sitting between them. From germline, CDR1 is LGHNA and CDR2 YSLEER.

The CDR3 protein is CASSENLGYNEQFF. The CDR3 DNA reads TGTGCCAGCAGTGAAAATTTGGGATACAATGAGCAGTTCTTC. The chain is built from TRBV6-1 and TRBJ2-1; D gene ambiguous. Germline-derived CDR1 and CDR2 are MNHNS and SASEGT. V was shortened by 2 bases and J by 4 bases, with 9 bases between the two germline ends. The CDR3 has 14 amino acids.

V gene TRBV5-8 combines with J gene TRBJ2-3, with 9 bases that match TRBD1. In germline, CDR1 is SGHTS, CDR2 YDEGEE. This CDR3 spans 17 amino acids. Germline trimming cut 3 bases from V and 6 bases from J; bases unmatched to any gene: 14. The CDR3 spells CASSSGQGSRGVDTQYF. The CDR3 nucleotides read TGTGCCAGCAGCTCAGGACAGGGGAGCCGGGGCGTGGATACGCAGTATTTT.

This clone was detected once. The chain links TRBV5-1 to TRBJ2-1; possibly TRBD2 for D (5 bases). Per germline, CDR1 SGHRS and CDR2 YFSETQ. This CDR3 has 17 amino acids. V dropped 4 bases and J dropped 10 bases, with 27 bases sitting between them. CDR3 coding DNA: TGCGCCAGCAGCCCGGACGGAGCGGCAAATCAGATTCAGGAGCAGTTCTTC. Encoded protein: CASSPDGAANQIQEQFF.

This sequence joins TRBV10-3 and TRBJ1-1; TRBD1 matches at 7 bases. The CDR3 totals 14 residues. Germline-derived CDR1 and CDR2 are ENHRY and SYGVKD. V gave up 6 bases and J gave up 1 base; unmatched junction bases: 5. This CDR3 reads CAIRSDRANTEAFF. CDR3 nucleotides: TGTGCCATCAGATCCGACAGGGCGAACACTGAAGCTTTCTTT.